This TCR beta chain comes out of a study of Ad26.COV2.S vaccination and SARS-CoV-2 variants. Notes on the study in general: Measurements of TCR breadth and depth may have given underestimates of the total T cell responses. Recipients of vaccine and of placebo showed similar breadth of their non-spike TCR repertoires.

Trimming cost V 0 bases and J 6 bases; bases outside gene matches: 7. The CDR3 has 16 residues. Repertoires were generated with immunoSEQ multiplex PCR, while TCRdb's copy carries only in-frame clones and drops some. The sample includes about 460,000 clones, roughly nine tenths of them seen just once. In regard to this clone: Its antigen is undetermined.

Sample treatment: roughly 18 received Ad26.COV2.S at low or high dose, single or two shots; roughly five received placebo; per-sample allocation not given. All samples were drawn on day 63, counting from the first vaccine or placebo injection. In Boston, an adult donor aged 18-55 years took part. This TCR was sampled from a person aged 18-60 years who received the Ad26.COV2.S COVID-19 vaccine or a placebo. Material: peripheral blood, obtained in a trial of Ad26.COV2.S vaccine versus placebo. The rearrangement links TRBV6-7 to TRBJ2-7, with 11 bases that match TRBD1. TRBV6-7 counts as an open reading frame of uncertain function. CDR3 sequence: CASSYSAGQGVSEQYF. In nucleotides, the CDR3 is TGTGCCAGCAGTTACTCAGCGGGACAGGGGGTTAGCGAGCAGTACTTC.